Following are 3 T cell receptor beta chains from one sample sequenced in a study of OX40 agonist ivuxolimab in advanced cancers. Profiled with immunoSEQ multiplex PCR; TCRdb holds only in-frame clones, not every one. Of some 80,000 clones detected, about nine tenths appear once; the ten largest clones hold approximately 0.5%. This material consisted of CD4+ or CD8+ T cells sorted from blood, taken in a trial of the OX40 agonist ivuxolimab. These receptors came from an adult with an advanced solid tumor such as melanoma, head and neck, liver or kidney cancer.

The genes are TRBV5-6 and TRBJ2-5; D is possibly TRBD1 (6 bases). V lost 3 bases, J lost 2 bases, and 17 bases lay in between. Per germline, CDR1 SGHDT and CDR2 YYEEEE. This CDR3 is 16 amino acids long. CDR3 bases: TGTGCCAGCAGCTCACCATCAACAGGGCATCAAGAGACCCAGTACTTC. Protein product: CASSSPSTGHQETQYF.

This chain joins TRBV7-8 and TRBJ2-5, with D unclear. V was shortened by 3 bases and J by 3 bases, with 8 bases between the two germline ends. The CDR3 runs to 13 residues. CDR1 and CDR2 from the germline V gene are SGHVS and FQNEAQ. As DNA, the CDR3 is TGTGCCAGCAGCTTCTTGATAAAAGAGACCCAGTACTTC. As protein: CASSFLIKETQYF.

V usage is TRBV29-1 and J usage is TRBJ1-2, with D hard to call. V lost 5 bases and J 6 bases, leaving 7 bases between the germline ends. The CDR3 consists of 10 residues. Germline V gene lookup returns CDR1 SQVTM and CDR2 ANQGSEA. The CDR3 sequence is CSVWSNGYTF. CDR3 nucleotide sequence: TGCAGCGTTTGGAGTAATGGCTACACCTTC.